Listed below are T cell receptor beta chains from one sample, sequenced in a study of identical twins. MiXCR, applied by TCRdb to the 5' RACE reads, yields one record per CDR3 protein. The sample includes 700,000 or so distinct CDR3 sequences, 21% of them seen just once. These data were also filed under a second study, of T cells expressing NK-cell markers.

Source material: PBMCs. The receptors shown here come from a woman between 18 and 30 years old in good health. Both conserved end residues are part of each CDR3. The order of the fields is J gene, V gene, clone size, D gene, CDR3 DNA, CDR3 protein. The D gene is left open where the match is weak. The size field is filled for only some rows; it gives once, few, many or a size class.

J gene: TRBJ2-3
V gene: TRBV25-1
clone size: -
D gene: -
CDR3 DNA: TGTGCCAGCAGTGGCGAACGCACGCAACATTTT
CDR3 protein: CASSGERTQHF

J gene: TRBJ2-1
V gene: TRBV5-1
clone size: many
D gene: -
CDR3 DNA: TGCGCCAGCAGTGAGCCCCCCCTGGCCTACAATGAGCAGTTCTTC
CDR3 protein: CASSEPPLAYNEQFF

J gene: TRBJ2-1
V gene: TRBV7-2
clone size: few
D gene: -
CDR3 DNA: TGTGCCAGCAGCTTAGGAACTGCGTTGGAGCAGTTCTTC
CDR3 protein: CASSLGTALEQFF

J gene: TRBJ2-7
V gene: TRBV20-1
clone size: few
D gene: -
CDR3 DNA: TGCAGTGCTAAAAATACAGGGTACGAGCAGTACTTC
CDR3 protein: CSAKNTGYEQYF

J gene: TRBJ2-7
V gene: TRBV20-1
clone size: few
D gene: -
CDR3 DNA: TGCAGTGCTAGGGTTTTTGGGTCAGGTGTCTACGAGCAGTACTTC
CDR3 protein: CSARVFGSGVYEQYF

J gene: TRBJ1-5
V gene: TRBV12-3/TRBV12-4
clone size: many
D gene: -
CDR3 DNA: TGTGCCAGCAGTTTACAGTCGGTTGAGGTGGGCCAGCCCCAGCATTTT
CDR3 protein: CASSLQSVEVGQPQHF

J gene: TRBJ2-2
V gene: TRBV7-9
clone size: -
D gene: TRBD1
CDR3 DNA: TGTGCCAGCAGCCTCCTGGACAGGGGAAGAACCGGGGAGCTGTTTTTT
CDR3 protein: CASSLLDRGRTGELFF

J gene: TRBJ1-1
V gene: TRBV15
clone size: few
D gene: -
CDR3 DNA: TGTGCCACCAGCCCCACCGACAGCCAAGCTTTCTTT
CDR3 protein: CATSPTDSQAFF

J gene: TRBJ2-7
V gene: TRBV6-5
clone size: few
D gene: TRBD1
CDR3 DNA: TGTGCCAGCAGTTACCTCACAGGGGGCGTCTACGAGCAGTACTTC
CDR3 protein: CASSYLTGGVYEQYF

J gene: TRBJ2-7
V gene: TRBV13
clone size: -
D gene: -
CDR3 DNA: TGTGCCAGCAGCTTAGGCGCTTCAGGCTTCTACGAGCAGTACTTC
CDR3 protein: CASSLGASGFYEQYF

J gene: TRBJ2-7
V gene: TRBV20-1
clone size: few
D gene: TRBD1
CDR3 DNA: TGCAGTGCCGCTCCGGGACAGAGGAAAGGTCCGTACGAGCAGTACTTC
CDR3 protein: CSAAPGQRKGPYEQYF

J gene: TRBJ2-1
V gene: TRBV5-1
clone size: many
D gene: -
CDR3 DNA: TGCGCCAGCGGTTCTATAGCGGCGAACAATGAGCAGTTCTTC
CDR3 protein: CASGSIAANNEQFF

J gene: TRBJ1-5
V gene: TRBV6-1
clone size: -
D gene: TRBD1
CDR3 DNA: TGTGCCAGCAGTGCTACGACAGGGGGGACAGCTCAGCCCCAGCATTTT
CDR3 protein: CASSATTGGTAQPQHF

J gene: TRBJ1-1
V gene: TRBV20-1
clone size: -
D gene: -
CDR3 DNA: TGCAGTGCTGAGAGGGGGGGCACTGAAGCTTTCTTT
CDR3 protein: CSAERGGTEAFF

J gene: TRBJ2-3
V gene: TRBV5-6
clone size: -
D gene: -
CDR3 DNA: TGTGCCAGCGGACGTATCAACGCGGCAGATACGCAGTATTTT
CDR3 protein: CASGRINAADTQYF

J gene: TRBJ2-6
V gene: TRBV12-3/TRBV12-4
clone size: -
D gene: TRBD2
CDR3 DNA: TGTGCCAGCAGTTTAAGAGTGATTGCGGGAGTCCCCTCTGGGGCCAACGTCCTGACTTTC
CDR3 protein: CASSLRVIAGVPSGANVLTF

J gene: TRBJ2-7
V gene: TRBV27
clone size: -
D gene: -
CDR3 DNA: TGTGCCAGCAGTTACCAGGAAACCTACGAGCAGTACTTC
CDR3 protein: CASSYQETYEQYF

J gene: TRBJ2-3
V gene: TRBV4-3
clone size: once
D gene: TRBD1
CDR3 DNA: TGCGCCAGCAGCCCAGGGGGATTAGCTTTAATATCAGATACGCAGTATTTT
CDR3 protein: CASSPGGLALISDTQYF

J gene: TRBJ2-5
V gene: TRBV5-1
clone size: -
D gene: -
CDR3 DNA: TGCGCCAGCAGCTTGGGCGACGCGAGGAAGACCCAGTACTTC
CDR3 protein: CASSLGDARKTQYF

J gene: TRBJ2-7
V gene: TRBV12-3/TRBV12-4
clone size: many
D gene: -
CDR3 DNA: TGCGCCAGCAGCCGCGGGACACCTTACGAGCAGTACTTC
CDR3 protein: CASSRGTPYEQYF

J gene: TRBJ2-3
V gene: TRBV6-1
clone size: many
D gene: TRBD1
CDR3 DNA: TGTGCCAGCAGCGCCGGGACAGGAACCGATACGCAGTATTTT
CDR3 protein: CASSAGTGTDTQYF

J gene: TRBJ2-2
V gene: TRBV7-2
clone size: -
D gene: -
CDR3 DNA: TGTGCCAGCAGACGTAACACCAACACCGGGGAGCTGTTTTTT
CDR3 protein: CASRRNTNTGELFF